The T cell receptor (beta chain) under discussion was sequenced for a study of cytomegalovirus exposure and HLA in healthy donors (dated by TCRdb to 2015 to 2018). The study in broad terms: An earlier analysis of about 560 of the donors reported over 250 Gb of sequence data and 95 million to 130 million unique TCR beta sequences obtained from some 170 million T cells. Among about 410 genotyped donors of the cohort, an average of around 250,000 unique TCR beta nucleotide sequences was sequenced per donor, of which about 18% were non-productive. A later genetic analysis took genome-wide SNP genotypes for about 65% of the 666 donors and used that subset as a discovery cohort. Rather than using new phenotypic data, the later analysis identified candidate immune exposures from TCR beta sequences and from how often those sequences occurred across donors. Along with the roughly 700-subject first cohort, a separate validation cohort of over a hundred different subjects was used. Every discovery cohort repertoire had been produced on one sequencing platform. Alongside the repertoire data, information on donor age, sex, ethnicity and CMV serostatus was compiled. Both class I and class II loci were covered by HLA typing, at four-digit resolution. Because of strong linkage in the cohort, roughly 5 DR-DQ haplotypes were treated as single units for association and clustering. To study patterns of TCR occurrence, a later analysis re-analyzed previously published TCR beta repertoires from 550 to 800 donors and added high-resolution HLA genotyping. To predict cytomegalovirus infection status, the study brought together high-throughput TCR immunosequencing, statistical association of individual TCRs with disease status, and machine learning. Typing coverage varied by locus: about 620-630 donors for A, B, C, DRB1 and DQB1; some 520 for DQA1; around 610 for DPA1; 400 to 480 for DPB1. The study used immunosequencing to profile the T cell repertoires of 666 subjects and linked those repertoires to cytomegalovirus serostatus. An early release covering roughly 580 HLA-typed donors comprised about 300 gigabases of sequencing data and 65 million to 100 million unique TCR sequences. Of the approximately 400 genotyped donors, 65% to 90% fell in the genetic ancestry cluster associated with self-reported Caucasian donors. An earlier analysis of several hundred of the donors applied high-throughput TCR beta sequencing to assess whether each TCR beta V gene segment acted as functional or pseudogenic. The study aimed to test whether signatures of past pathogen exposure could be identified by cataloging public T cell receptors.

Summary of the overall study and its limitations: Most CMV-associated TCR beta chains appeared to be HLA-restricted in a later analysis, and the HLA associations seemed to be driven largely by CMV exposure. A later genetic analysis associated a missense DCLRE1C variant with V-gene and J-gene trimming of TCR beta chains, and an independent cohort replicated the association. A total of roughly 160 TCR beta chains were listed by the study as associated with cytomegalovirus. At a false discovery rate of 0.05, a later analysis linked under 20,000 TCR beta sequences to specific HLA alleles. Three of the identified cytomegalovirus-associated TCR beta chains were confirmed in vitro to be specific for cytomegalovirus antigens. A further reported finding was that TCR beta sequences accurately predicted the HLA-A and HLA-B alleles for most subjects in the first cohort. According to a later analysis, TCR association rates differed among HLA loci, with DRB1 alleles showing the most associated TCRs and HLA-C alleles showing the fewest. In an earlier analysis of a few hundred of the donors, most TCR beta V segments were observed in productive rearrangements about 90% or about 30% of the time, broadly matching IMGT annotations. Correlated functional status among segregating V segments might be attributable to linkage disequilibrium, but an unknown experimental factor could not be ruled out. According to a later genetic analysis, donors in an Asian-associated ancestry cluster had fewer N-insertions in productive TCRs than the approximately 630-donor mean. While some public TCRs were present in many individuals, most TCR sequences turned up only very rarely across donors. Compared with equally common non-associated chains, HLA-associated TCR beta chains in a later analysis were more clonally expanded and had lower generation probabilities. The classifier was reported to diagnose cytomegalovirus status with high specificity and sensitivity in both the original and validation cohorts. When HLA alleles, especially DR and DQ, strongly co-occurred, TCR associations were difficult to assign to individual alleles. A cluster of highly shared sequence variants was judged likely to represent a technical artifact of the sequencing pipeline. Because counts were too low, 15 to 20 rarely observed V segments, including chromosome 9 orphons, were excluded from the earlier analysis of fewer than 650 of the donors. It was suggested by the authors that the approach could potentially be generalized to other disease states and immunological phenotypes. Because HLA typing was missing for some donors at each locus, association tests included only the typed subset. The only immune exposure information available for the cohort was CMV serostatus. The presence/absence analyses assumed that sequencing depth was roughly uniform across donors, and that assumption may not be true. The cohort was sequenced for TCR beta chains only, and without alpha or paired-chain data the features that could be detected were limited. Several of the top co-occurrence clusters appeared to be linked to parvovirus B19, influenza, CMV and Epstein-Barr virus, according to a later analysis.

Library construction relied on the immunoSEQ multiplex PCR assay. A mixture of 60 forward primers for TCR Vbeta segments and 13 reverse primers for TCR Jbeta segments was used in the multiplex PCR. The CDR3 region of rearranged TCR beta genes was amplified from genomic DNA with a multiplex PCR assay. Amplified TCR beta libraries were sequenced as 87-base-pair reads on the Illumina HiSeq System. Concerning the study's data processing: Across the 700 or so repertoires, a later analysis counted approximately 75 million unique TCR beta chains, roughly 11 million of which were shared by at least two donors. Raw reads were error-corrected and collapsed into unique sequences with a nearest-neighbor algorithm that merged closely related sequences to remove PCR and sequencing errors. CDR3 sequences were aligned to IMGT reference sequences to assign V, D and J gene segments. For a sequence to be retained, at least a six-nucleotide match to both a V gene segment and a J gene segment was required. A rearrangement counted as productive if the CDR3 had no stop codons and remained in frame with V and J, and every other rearrangement counted as non-productive. Following IMGT convention, CDR3 was defined as the stretch from the second conserved V-encoded cysteine up to the conserved J-encoded phenylalanine. The earlier analysis of about 500 of the donors excluded sequences that lacked an unambiguous match to a single V gene segment. In an earlier analysis of 500 to 750 of the donors, V segments were called functional above 56.7% productive rearrangements and were called segregating when the between-donor standard deviation exceeded 5%. A statistical classification framework was developed to diagnose cytomegalovirus status using the catalog of TCR beta chain sequences. V and J gene assignment, in a later analysis, came from comparing TCR nucleotide sequences with IMGT/GENE-DB human TR gene sequences. In a later analysis, CDR3 sequences and most-parsimonious VDJ recombination scenarios were assigned using the TCRdist pipeline. In a later analysis, every TCR beta chain was defined by the combination of its CDR3 amino acid sequence and its V-gene family, and reads without a unique V-gene family were dropped. As a way to deal with suspected cross-contamination and a sequencing artifact, a later analysis dropped 500 to 700 nucleotide sequences that were highly shared and had low generation probability. In a later analysis, a clonal expansion index was calculated for each public chain from normalized within-repertoire ranks of inferred template counts. In a later analysis, generation probabilities were computed using a VDJ recombination model fitted to out-of-frame rearrangements, and the results were checked against IGoR. In a later analysis, TCR-TCR, TCR-HLA and TCR-CMV co-occurrence was scored with hypergeometric tests, and a repertoire-size bias correction was applied to TCR pairs. In a later analysis, false discovery rates were estimated by permuting HLA or CMV assignments 20 times. In a later analysis, co-occurring TCRs were grouped with DBSCAN, and TCRdist sequence similarity was added when clustering was performed within HLA-allele-positive subsets. Repertoires with fewer than 30,000 or more than 120,000 public chains were left out of co-occurrence clustering, as were five repertoires with anomalous nucleotide sharing. In its TCRdb copy, this immuneACCESS table keeps in-frame sequences only and misses some clones. Where compared with another copy, unresolved V genes explain less than half of these, and the others have no known cause. V and J calls and clone size are as listed in that table; D and trimming were resolved from the DNA. Here the sample has about 210,000 clones; 75% to 80% occur a single time. In total, the top ten clones hold less than 2% of the sample.

The cohort was made up of roughly 670 healthy bone marrow donors. At the time of sampling, all cohort members were nominally healthy, though unrecorded immune exposures were likely present. The donor was CMV seronegative and belonged to the group of over 300 seronegative cohort members. Each donor provided a peripheral blood sample, and peripheral blood mononuclear cells were used for TCR beta sequencing. Genomic DNA extraction from the blood cell samples was performed with the Qiagen DNeasy Blood Extraction Kit. A remark on this clone: The specificity of this receptor is unknown. Within one base of it there is no much larger clone, and no base qualities were kept.

The TCR comes from a male donor in good health and CMV-seronegative. Material for sequencing was PBMCs.

The bases are TGTGCCAGCAGCTCCTCTAGCGGGGGGGCTGGGGAGCTGTTTTTT. Protein translation: CASSSSSGGAGELFF. Recombination connected TRBV7-3 to TRBJ2-2, and TRBD2 aligns with 12 junction nucleotides. The CDR3 spans 15 residues, from the cysteine through the phenylalanine. Of all the DNA, just the CDR3 is kept, 45 bases in frame from base 1. The germline V and J ends show losses of 4 bases and 8 bases respectively, and no gene match explains 5 bases of the junction. For CDR1 and CDR2, the germline V gene lists SGHTA and FQGTGA.